This TCR beta chain was sequenced during a study of shared clonotypes between healthy human individuals. Whole-study context: Samples came from a couple of female and a few male donors aged 18 to 49.

Study conclusions and caveats: Among the subsets, naive ones generally showed larger estimated richness than memory ones.

This CDR3 is built from 15 residues. Per germline, CDR1 MNHEY and CDR2 SVGAGI. V shed 2 bases and J shed 3 bases, with 13 bases lying between them. A remark on this clone: The antigen is not known.

Deep-level running was used for the assay. Profiling relied on immunoSEQ multiplex PCR, and the TCRdb table lists in-frame clones only, not all of them. The data contain about 2 million clones, 95% of them seen just once; the ten biggest clones take up roughly 0.13%. The sequenced sample consisted of naive CD4+ T cells sorted from blood. Subset meaning: CD45RA+ positively selected. The gene calls are TRBV6-5 and TRBJ1-2; no firm D call. The TCR originated in a man aged 18-30 years in good health. CDR3 region: CASSYAAGIDYGYTF. The DNA for the CDR3 is TGTGCCAGCAGTTACGCGGCAGGAATTGACTATGGCTACACCTTC.